The 20 T cell receptor beta chains reported below all come from one sample, sequenced in a study of blood T cell repertoires in COVID-19. Assay used: immunoSEQ multiplex PCR; TCRdb lists only in-frame clones, some missing. The sample lists 150,000 to 200,000 clones; approximately 84% were seen once. The specimen was peripheral blood. The source is a woman older than 75 with COVID-19, enrolled during active disease.

A note on this clone: This sample also contains other DNA sequences that code for the same CDR3. The chain is built from TRBV27 and TRBJ1-3; the D is unclear. Germline loops: CDR1 MNHEY, CDR2 SMNVEV (reference sequence). This CDR3 spans 14 amino acids. With 2 bases removed from V and 1 base from J, the gap between germline ends came to 6 bases. Here the CDR3 DNA reads TGTGCCAGCAGTTTAACGGGATCTGGAAACACCATATATTTT. As protein: CASSLTGSGNTIYF.

This chain links TRBV29-1 with TRBJ1-5; TRBD1 matches at 9 bases. CDR3 length equals 14 residues. CDR1 is SQVTM and CDR2 is ANQGSEA in the germline V gene. J lost 6 bases, V lost 6 bases, and 9 bases had no gene match. CDR3 protein: CSVPGTGKGQPQHF. The CDR3 region has the DNA TGCAGCGTCCCCGGGACAGGGAAAGGTCAGCCCCAGCATTTT.

The CDR3: CASRQIGQGRNIQYF. In DNA form, the CDR3 reads TGTGCCAGCAGACAAATTGGACAGGGTCGTAACATTCAGTACTTC. The gene calls are TRBV6-5 and TRBJ2-4, with 8 bases aligning to TRBD1. From germline, CDR1 is MNHEY and CDR2 SVGAGI. The CDR3 runs to 15 residues. After removal of 6 bases from V and 7 bases from J, the junction contained 11 bases not matched to a gene.

The rearrangement joins TRBV18 to TRBJ2-7; 7 positions match TRBD2. The CDR3 runs 15 residues. Germline V gives CDR1 KGHSH, CDR2 LQKENI. Trimming cost V 3 bases and J 5 bases; bases outside gene matches: 10. CDR3 bases: TGTGCCAGCTCACCCCGAAGGGGCGCGGGGGACGAGCAGTACTTC. This codes for CASSPRRGAGDEQYF. Filled out from reference TRBV18 and TRBJ2-7, the complete variable domain reads NAGVMQNPRHLVRRRGQEARLRCSPMKGHSHVYWYRQLPEEGLKFMVYLQKENIIDESGMPKERFSAEFPKEGPSILRIQQVVRGDSAAYFCASSPRRGAGDEQYFGPGTRLTVT.

V is TRBV20-1 and J is TRBJ2-3, with D possibly matching TRBD2 (5 bases). The germline V gene encodes CDR1 DFQATT and CDR2 SNEGSKA (reference sequence). The germline V and J ends were trimmed by 3 bases and 2 bases, with 21 bases remaining between them. The CDR3 length is 17 residues. This CDR3 reads CSASPPFERLYTDTQYF. The DNA for the CDR3 is TGCAGTGCTAGTCCCCCCTTTGAGCGGCTCTACACAGATACGCAGTATTTT.

The rearrangement uses TRBV10-1 and TRBJ1-5, with a possible D match to TRBD1 (6 bases). The CDR3 loop spans 17 amino acids. V was clipped by 0 bases and J by 5 bases, with 17 bases between them. The germline V gene has CDR1 WNHNN and CDR2 SYGVQD (reference sequence). The CDR3 DNA reads as TGCGCCAGCAGTGAGTCGATTCCGGGGGGCCCAGATCAGCCCCAGCATTTT. This codes for CASSESIPGGPDQPQHF.

There are a few counts of this clone. The V and J genes are TRBV5-6 and TRBJ2-3; TRBD2 matches at 9 bases. Germline CDR1 SGHDT, CDR2 YYEEEE. V lost 8 bases to trimming and J lost 1 base; unmatched junction nucleotides: 2. CDR3 length: 13 residues. CDR3 residues: CASRTSGTDTQYF. CDR3 DNA sequence: TGTGCCAGTCGGACTAGCGGCACAGATACGCAGTATTTT.

CDR3 bases: TGTGCCAGCAGCTTGGCAGGGGCAAGGGAGACCCAGTACTTC. Amino acid sequence: CASSLAGARETQYF. This rearrangement joins TRBV5-6 to TRBJ2-5, with a possible D match to TRBD1 (6 bases). CDR1 is SGHDT, CDR2 YYEEEE, per germline. This CDR3 comprises 14 residues. Between the trimmed V and J ends, which lost 0 bases and 5 bases, there was a span of 11 bases.

Regarding this clone: The sample holds other DNA sequences that translate to the same CDR3. This rearrangement joins TRBV18 to TRBJ1-1; 9 positions match TRBD1. The junction had 2 bases not matched to a gene; V was cut back by 3 bases and J by 0 bases. This CDR3 spans 15 amino acids. Germline loops: CDR1 KGHSH, CDR2 LQKENI. DNA of the CDR3: TGTGCCAGCTCACCCGGGACAGGGATGAACACTGAAGCTTTCTTT. This encodes CASSPGTGMNTEAFF.

The J gene is TRBJ2-7, the V gene TRBV7-9; tentative D call: TRBD2 (5 bases). The CDR3 contains 14 residues. Trimming removed 1 base from V and 6 bases from J, with 13 bases in between. Germline CDR1 is SEHNR and CDR2 is FQNEAQ (reference sequence). The DNA for the CDR3 is TGTGCCAGCAGCTTAGATGAGGGTTGGAGCGAGCAGTACTTC. Its translation: CASSLDEGWSEQYF.

The chain employs TRBV20-1 and TRBJ1-1; the D is unclear. Germline assignment: CDR1 DFQATT and CDR2 SNEGSKA (reference sequence). The CDR3 is 12 residues long. The V and J ends lost 3 bases and 4 bases respectively, with 9 bases between them. The CDR3 DNA is TGCAGTGCTAGTAGACAAACCACTGAAGCTTTCTTT. This encodes CSASRQTTEAFF.

This clone was found once. Written as DNA, the CDR3 is TGTGCCATCAGTGAGTCCTACGAGGAAGCTTTCTTT. It specifies CAISESYEEAFF. The chain uses TRBV10-3 and TRBJ1-1, with unresolved D. CDR3 length: 12 residues. Trimming shortened V by 0 bases and J by 8 bases, and 7 bases separated the two germline ends. Per the germline V gene, CDR1 is ENHRY and CDR2 is SYGVKD.

The chain has TRBV27 and TRBJ1-2; 8 bases map to TRBD1. With 6 bases clipped from V and 4 bases from J, the junction kept 4 bases outside the gene matches. The CDR3 has 13 amino acids. Germline CDR1 is MNHEY and CDR2 is SMNVEV (reference sequence). The CDR3: CASSIDRGYGYTF. The CDR3 coding sequence is TGTGCCAGCAGCATCGACAGGGGCTATGGCTACACCTTC.

The rearrangement links TRBV9 to TRBJ2-7; TRBD1 is a possible D gene (6 bases). This CDR3 is 14 amino acids long. V dropped 0 bases and J dropped 5 bases, with 12 bases sitting between them. The germline V gene has CDR1 SGDLS and CDR2 YYNGEE. The CDR3 DNA is TGTGCCAGCAGCGTAGGGGGTTGGACAGACGAGCAGTACTTC. This gives the protein CASSVGGWTDEQYF.

This clone appeared once. The chain couples TRBV27 to TRBJ1-2, with D maybe TRBD1 (6 bases). The germline CDR1 and CDR2 sequences are MNHEY and SMNVEV (reference sequence). Trimming pared 5 bases from V and 1 base from J, leaving 14 bases between. This CDR3 is 15 amino acids long. The CDR3 region has the DNA TGTGCCAGCAGTCCAAGGGGGGGATATAACTATGGCTACACCTTC. Its translation is CASSPRGGYNYGYTF.

The chain is built from TRBV12-3 or TRBV12-4 and TRBJ2-7; TRBD1 is a possible D gene (6 bases). V was shortened by 7 bases and J by 1 base, with 11 bases between the two germline ends. This CDR3 spans 13 amino acids. CDR3 sequence: CASTQGPSYEQYF. In DNA, the CDR3 is TGTGCCAGCACCCAGGGGCCGTCCTACGAGCAGTACTTC.

This chain connects TRBV7-9 to TRBJ1-5; a possible D gene is TRBD1 (5 bases). In germline, CDR1 is SEHNR, CDR2 FQNEAQ (reference sequence). V was cut by 0 bases and J by 2 bases, with 14 bases left in between. The CDR3 totals 17 residues. CDR3 bases: TGTGCCAGCAGCTTAGCCGTGGGGCCGGGTGGCAATCAGCCCCAGCATTTT. It is translated as CASSLAVGPGGNQPQHF.

V is TRBV4-1 and J is TRBJ2-3, with TRBD2 matching over 10 bases. Germline V gene lookup returns CDR1 MGHRA and CDR2 YSYEKL. V dropped 2 bases and J dropped 1; count of bases not matched to a gene: 9. This CDR3 is built from 18 residues. DNA for the CDR3: TGCGCCAGCAGCCAATTTTCCGGGACTAGCGTCGGCACAGATACGCAGTATTTT. It codes for CASSQFSGTSVGTDTQYF.

This sequence joins TRBV9 and TRBJ1-1, with D uncertain. The CDR3 runs to 15 residues. V lost 4 bases and J lost 5, with 18 bases in between. Germline CDR1 SGDLS, CDR2 YYNGEE. This CDR3 reads CASSPVGSWRTEAFF. The DNA of the CDR3 is TGTGCCAGCAGCCCAGTGGGCTCTTGGAGGACTGAAGCTTTCTTT.

The chain combines TRBV29-1 with TRBJ2-1; D perhaps matches TRBD2 (6 bases). Per germline, CDR1 SQVTM and CDR2 ANQGSEA. CDR3 size: 14 residues. Trimming stripped 6 bases from V and 4 bases from J, with 16 bases between. CDR3 nucleotide sequence: TGCAGCGTGCAAGACCGGGACTCTTACAATGAGCAGTTCTTC. Its protein is CSVQDRDSYNEQFF.